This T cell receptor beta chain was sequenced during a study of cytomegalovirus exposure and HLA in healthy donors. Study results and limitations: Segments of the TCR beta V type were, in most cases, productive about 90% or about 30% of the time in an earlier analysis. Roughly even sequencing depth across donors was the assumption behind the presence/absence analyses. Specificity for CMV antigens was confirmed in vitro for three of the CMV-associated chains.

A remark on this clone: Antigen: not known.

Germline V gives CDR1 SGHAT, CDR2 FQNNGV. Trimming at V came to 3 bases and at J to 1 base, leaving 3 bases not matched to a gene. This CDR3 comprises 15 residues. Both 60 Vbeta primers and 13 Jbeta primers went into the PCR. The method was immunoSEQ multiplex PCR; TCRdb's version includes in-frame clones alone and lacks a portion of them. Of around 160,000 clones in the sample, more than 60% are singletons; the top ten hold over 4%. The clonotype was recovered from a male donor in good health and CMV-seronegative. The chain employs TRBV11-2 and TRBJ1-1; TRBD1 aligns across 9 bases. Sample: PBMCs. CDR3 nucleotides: TGTGCCAGCAGCTTTCCGGGACAGGGGAACACTGAAGCTTTCTTT. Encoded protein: CASSFPGQGNTEAFF.